The 16 T cell receptor beta chains reported below all come from one sample, sequenced in a study of cytomegalovirus exposure and HLA in healthy donors. The study ran its PCR with 60 Vbeta and 13 Jbeta primers. Sequencing used immunoSEQ multiplex PCR; TCRdb keeps in-frame clones, though not all of them. This sample has under 100,000 clones; roughly 85% occur once, and the top ten carry over 2%. Sequencing was performed on PBMCs. The receptors shown here come from a man in his thirties or forties in good health and CMV-seronegative.

The chain couples TRBV15 to TRBJ1-1, with D hard to call. This CDR3 is 15 amino acids long. Germline V gene lookup returns CDR1 LNHNV and CDR2 YYDKDF (reference sequence). Deletions cut 7 bases from V and 1 base from J, with 16 bases between. CDR3 DNA: TGTGCCACCACCCCCCTGACTGATAAGAACACTGAAGCTTTCTTT. This sequence encodes CATTPLTDKNTEAFF. Using reference TRBV15 and TRBJ1-1 for the parts outside the CDR3, the full variable domain is DAMVIQNPRYQVTQFGKPVTLSCSQTLNHNVMYWYQQKSSQAPKLLFHYYDKDFNNEADTPDNFQSRRPNTSFCFLDIRSPGLGDTAMYLCATTPLTDKNTEAFFGQGTRLTVV.

This clone was observed a few times. The genes are TRBV29-1 and TRBJ1-2; D perhaps matches TRBD1 (5 bases). Trimming took off 1 base at V and 8 bases at J, with 11 bases between the two ends. The germline CDR1 and CDR2 sequences are SQVTM and ANQGSEA. This CDR3 spans 12 amino acids. This CDR3 is CSVEGGPAGYTF. Written as DNA, the CDR3 is TGCAGCGTTGAAGGGGGCCCGGCGGGCTACACCTTC. The full variable domain, completed using reference TRBV29-1 and TRBJ1-2, is SAVISQKPSRDICQRGTSLTIQCQVDSQVTMMFWYRQQPGQSLTLIATANQGSEATYESGFVIDKFPISRPNLTFSTLTVSNMSPEDSSIYLCSVEGGPAGYTFGSGTRLTVV.

The chain couples TRBV27 to TRBJ2-3, with 8 bases fitting TRBD2. The V gene end was trimmed by 6 bases and the J gene end by 1 base; junction bases not matched to a gene: 6. Looked up from germline, CDR1 is MNHEY and CDR2 is SMNVEV (reference sequence). CDR3 length: 15 residues. CDR3 sequence (DNA): TGTGCCAGCAGGACACCGCGGGAGGGCACAGATACGCAGTATTTT. Translating it yields CASRTPREGTDTQYF.

The chain couples TRBV19 to TRBJ1-1, with 8 bases lining up with TRBD1. The CDR3 covers 15 residues. V was clipped by 8 bases and J by 6 bases; unmatched bases: 14. Germline-derived CDR1 and CDR2 are LNHDA and SQIVND (reference sequence). CDR3 nucleotides: TGTGCCAGTGTGTATAAGTGGACAGGGATCTCTGAAGCTTTCTTT. Protein product: CASVYKWTGISEAFF. The whole variable domain, remainder taken from reference TRBV19 and TRBJ1-1, is DGGITQSPKYLFRKEGQNVTLSCEQNLNHDAMYWYRQDPGQGLRLIYYSQIVNDFQKGDIAEGYSVSREKKESFPLTVTSAQKNPTAFYLCASVYKWTGISEAFFGQGTRLTVV.

This clone showed up just a few times. V and J are TRBV5-1 and TRBJ1-1; the D is unclear. The germline V gene has CDR1 SGHRS and CDR2 YFSETQ. V was trimmed by 0 bases and J by 0 bases, leaving 6 bases between them. CDR3 length: 14 amino acids. The CDR3 region is CASSLDNMNTEAFF. The CDR3 DNA is TGCGCCAGCAGCTTGGACAACATGAACACTGAAGCTTTCTTT.

The chain is built from TRBV5-6 and TRBJ1-4; D remains ambiguous. This CDR3 is 13 amino acids long. Germline V gives CDR1 SGHDT, CDR2 YYEEEE. Trimming removed 0 bases from V and 7 bases from J, with 7 bases in between. The CDR3 is CASSLGASEKLFF. The CDR3 DNA is TGTGCCAGCAGCTTGGGGGCCAGTGAAAAACTGTTTTTT.

The chain carries TRBV5-4 and TRBJ2-7; TRBD2 might be the D (6 bases). Germline V gene sequence: CDR1 SGHNT, CDR2 YYREEE (reference sequence). The CDR3 is made up of 14 amino acids. V was pared by 7 bases and J by 4 bases, with 18 bases between. The CDR3 reads CASGQGDSRYEQYF. The CDR3 DNA reads as TGTGCCAGCGGCCAAGGGGACTCTAGGTACGAGCAGTACTTC.

This clone was detected a few times. The V and J genes are TRBV4-1 and TRBJ2-1; tentative D call: TRBD1 (7 bases). CDR1 and CDR2 (germline): MGHRA, YSYEKL. V was shortened by 4 bases and J by 8 bases, with 9 bases between the two germline ends. The CDR3 runs to 12 residues. The CDR3 region has the DNA TGCGCCAGCAGCCTCAGGGGGGATGAGCAGTTCTTC. It translates to CASSLRGDEQFF.

This clone appeared once. V gene TRBV4-3 combines with J gene TRBJ1-6, with TRBD1 matching over 8 bases. V gave up 4 bases and J gave up 6 bases; unmatched junction bases: 8. Germline values: CDR1 LGHNA, CDR2 YSLEER. The CDR3 is 16 residues long. The CDR3 is CASSPTTGVGNSPLHF. CDR3 DNA sequence: TGCGCCAGCAGCCCAACGACAGGGGTAGGTAATTCACCCCTCCACTTT.

This clone was detected a few times. The genes are TRBV21-1 and TRBJ2-6; TRBD1, the D gene given by the table, was not confirmed from the DNA. TRBV21-1 is designated a pseudogene. CDR3 length: 17 residues. The CDR3 sequence is CASIGDSLNSGANVLTF. The CDR3 DNA reads TGTGCCAGCATCGGTGACAGTCTGAACTCTGGGGCCAACGTCCTGACTTTC.

This clone was seen a few times. The V call is TRBV5-4, the J call TRBJ1-1; no definite D call. The V end was cut by 0 bases, the J end by 0 bases, with 6 bases between. Germline lookup yields CDR1 SGHNT and CDR2 YYREEE (reference sequence). This CDR3 is built from 14 residues. CDR3 nucleotides: TGTGCCAGCAGCTTGGAACAGTTGAACACTGAAGCTTTCTTT. Translating gives CASSLEQLNTEAFF.

The chain couples TRBV27 to TRBJ1-1; D remains ambiguous. V was cut by 1 base and J by 7 bases, with 10 bases left in between. The CDR3 is 13 amino acids. Germline-derived CDR1 and CDR2 are MNHEY and SMNVEV (reference sequence). For the CDR3, the DNA is TGTGCCAGCAGTTTATTAACGGGAGTTGAAGCTTTCTTT. Translating it yields CASSLLTGVEAFF.

The chain couples TRBV27 to TRBJ2-2; TRBD1 might be the D (5 bases). Germline CDR1 and CDR2: MNHEY and SMNVEV (reference sequence). V was cut by 5 bases and J by 6 bases, with 13 bases left in between. The CDR3 is 14 residues long. The chain's CDR3 is CASSPRQPSGELFF. The CDR3 coding sequence is TGTGCCAGCAGTCCAAGACAGCCCTCCGGGGAGCTGTTTTTT.

This rearrangement joins TRBV12-1 to TRBJ2-3; the D call TRBD1 from the table was never checked on the DNA. TRBV12-1 is a recognized pseudogene. The length of the CDR3 is 16 residues. CDR3 region: CASSLVRGLSTDTQYF. CDR3 sequence (DNA): TGTGCCAGCAGCTTGGTCAGGGGCCTCAGCACAGATACGCAGTATTTT.

The V and J genes are TRBV27 and TRBJ1-5; TRBD1 aligns across 8 bases. The CDR3 totals 15 residues. CDR1 and CDR2 (germline): MNHEY, SMNVEV (reference sequence). Germline trimming cut 4 bases from V and 5 bases from J; bases unmatched to any gene: 7. DNA for the CDR3: TGTGCCAGCAGTTCCTCGGGACAGGAGTATCAGCCCCAGCATTTT. Amino acid sequence: CASSSSGQEYQPQHF.

The rearrangement uses TRBV10-3 and TRBJ2-1; 8 nucleotides match TRBD2. Germline CDR1 is ENHRY and CDR2 is SYGVKD. Losses at the gene ends were 3 bases for V and 4 bases for J; bases not matched to a gene: 8. This CDR3 has 16 residues. CDR3: CAISDPGLAGYNEQFF. As DNA, the CDR3 is TGTGCCATCAGTGACCCGGGGCTAGCGGGTTACAATGAGCAGTTCTTC.